These 10 T cell receptor beta chains came from one sample sequenced in a study of tumor-infiltrating lymphocytes in localized non-small cell lung cancer. Sequencing used immunoSEQ multiplex PCR; TCRdb keeps in-frame clones, though not all of them. The data hold about 15,000 clones, with roughly four fifths observed a single time. Sequencing used lung tumor tissue. These receptors all come from a human donor with non-small cell lung cancer.

This clone was seen more than once but under ten times. The chain carries TRBV5-1 and TRBJ1-2, with a tentative D call TRBD1 (6 bases). The length of the CDR3 is 13 residues. Trimming took 0 bases from V and 6 from J, leaving 9 bases between them. CDR1 SGHRS and CDR2 YFSETQ come from the germline V gene. CDR3 sequence reads: CASSLDREDGYTF. For the CDR3, the DNA is TGCGCCAGCAGCTTGGACAGGGAGGATGGCTACACCTTC.

The rearrangement links TRBV6-5 to TRBJ2-7; tentatively, D is TRBD1 (5 bases). The germline gives CDR1 MNHEY, CDR2 SVGAGI. V was shortened by 5 bases and J by 2 bases, with 16 bases between the two germline ends. The CDR3 contains 15 residues. The CDR3 DNA is TGTGCCAGCAGTCCTCGACAGCATTTTACCTACGAGCAGTACTTC. Translated, it gives CASSPRQHFTYEQYF.

The CDR3 region has the DNA TGTGCCAGCAGTTACTCGGAGGGCATCGGATATGGCTACACCTTC. Translated: CASSYSEGIGYGYTF. The rearrangement links TRBV6-6 to TRBJ1-2; D unresolved. Trimming took 0 bases from V and 5 from J, leaving 13 bases between them. This CDR3 region has 15 residues. Germline V gene sequence: CDR1 MNHNY, CDR2 SVGAGI (reference sequence).

The chain recombines TRBV10-2 with TRBJ1-4; a possible D gene is TRBD1 (5 bases). V dropped 4 bases and J dropped 6 bases, with 6 bases sitting between them. CDR3 length: 12 amino acids. From germline, CDR1 is WSHSY and CDR2 SAAADI. CDR3 nucleotides: TGCGCCAGCAGTGTAGGGGATGAAAAACTGTTTTTT. Protein sequence: CASSVGDEKLFF.

V usage is TRBV2 and J usage is TRBJ1-2; D is unresolved. The CDR3 contains 10 residues. CDR1 and CDR2 from the germline V gene are SNHLY and FYNNEI. V dropped 6 bases and J dropped 8 bases, with 7 bases sitting between them. CDR3 region: CASRSEGYTF. The CDR3 nucleotides are TGTGCCAGCAGATCCGAAGGCTACACCTTC.

This chain links TRBV5-1 with TRBJ2-5; D is tentatively TRBD1 or TRBD2 (5 bases each). The CDR3 has 15 residues. Trimming pared 4 bases from V and 4 bases from J, leaving 17 bases between. Germline loops: CDR1 SGHRS, CDR2 YFSETQ. The CDR3 DNA is TGCGCCAGCAGCCCATTTGCCCCGGGACGAGAGACCCAGTACTTC. Its translation is CASSPFAPGRETQYF.

The genes are TRBV10-3 and TRBJ2-7; possibly TRBD1 for D (6 bases). This CDR3 has 14 amino acids. Germline CDR1 and CDR2: ENHRY and SYGVKD. The V gene lost 2 bases and the J gene lost 0 bases, with 8 bases spanning the gap. The CDR3 is CAISEPDSSYEQYF. The CDR3 DNA follows: TGTGCCATCAGTGAGCCGGACAGCTCCTACGAGCAGTACTTC.

The chain employs TRBV19 and TRBJ1-6; 7 bases fit TRBD1. V was pared by 6 bases and J by 10 bases, with 9 bases of the junction left unmatched. The CDR3 spans 14 residues. CDR1 is LNHDA, CDR2 SQIVND, per germline (reference sequence). The CDR3 DNA reads as TGTGCCAGTAGCCAGGGACAGCGGGGGTCACCCCTCCACTTT. Translation gives CASSQGQRGSPLHF.

The V call is TRBV5-4, the J call TRBJ2-5; 8 nucleotides align to TRBD1. Germline V CDR1 and CDR2: SGHNT, YYREEE (reference sequence). The V gene end was trimmed by 3 bases and the J gene end by 1 base; junction bases not matched to a gene: 5. The length of the CDR3 is 15 residues. CDR3 in DNA: TGTGCCAGCAGCTCCGGGACAGGCGTCCAAGAGACCCAGTACTTC. It yields the protein CASSSGTGVQETQYF.

The chain combines TRBV14 with TRBJ2-1, with TRBD2 identical over 9 bases. CDR1 SGHDN and CDR2 FVKESK come from the germline V gene. Germline trimming cut 1 base from V and 8 bases from J; bases unmatched to any gene: 6. CDR3 size: 15 residues. The DNA of the CDR3 is TGTGCCAGCAGCCAAGTGAGTAGCGGGAGAGATGAGCAGTTCTTC. Translation: CASSQVSSGRDEQFF.